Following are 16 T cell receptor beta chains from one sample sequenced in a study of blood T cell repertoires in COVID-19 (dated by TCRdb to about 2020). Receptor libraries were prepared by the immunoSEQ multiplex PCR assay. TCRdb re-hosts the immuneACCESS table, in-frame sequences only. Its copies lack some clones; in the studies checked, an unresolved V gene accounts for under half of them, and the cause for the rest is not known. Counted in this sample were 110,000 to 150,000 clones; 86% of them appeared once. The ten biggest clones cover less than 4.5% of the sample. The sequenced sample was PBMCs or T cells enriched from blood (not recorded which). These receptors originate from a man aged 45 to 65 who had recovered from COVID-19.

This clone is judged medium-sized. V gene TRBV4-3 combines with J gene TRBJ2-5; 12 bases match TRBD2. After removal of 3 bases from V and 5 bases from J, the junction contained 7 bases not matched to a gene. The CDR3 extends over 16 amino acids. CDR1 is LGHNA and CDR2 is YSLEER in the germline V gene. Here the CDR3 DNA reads TGCGCCAGCAGCCACGGACTAGCGGGGCTCCGGGAGACCCAGTACTTC. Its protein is CASSHGLAGLRETQYF.

The CDR3 reads CASSLNSGGAYNEQFF. CDR3 DNA: TGCGCCAGCAGCCTGAATAGCGGGGGGGCCTACAATGAGCAGTTCTTC. This chain links TRBV5-1 with TRBJ2-1; 11 bases are shared with TRBD2. The CDR3 is made up of 16 amino acids. Unmatched junction bases numbered 5, after V lost 4 bases and J lost 2 bases. Germline V CDR1 and CDR2: SGHRS, YFSETQ.

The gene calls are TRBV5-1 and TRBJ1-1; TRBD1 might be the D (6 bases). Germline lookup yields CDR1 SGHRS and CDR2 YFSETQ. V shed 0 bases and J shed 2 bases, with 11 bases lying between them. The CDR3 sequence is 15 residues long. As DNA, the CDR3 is TGCGCCAGCAGCTTGGCGGCGGGGGCCAACACTGAAGCTTTCTTT. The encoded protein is CASSLAAGANTEAFF.

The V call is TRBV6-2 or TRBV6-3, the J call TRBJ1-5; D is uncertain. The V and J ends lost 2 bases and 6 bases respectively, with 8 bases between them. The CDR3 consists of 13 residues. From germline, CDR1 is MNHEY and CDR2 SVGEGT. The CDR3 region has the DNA TGTGCCAGCAGTTACGGGGAGGTTCAGCCCCAGCATTTT. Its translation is CASSYGEVQPQHF.

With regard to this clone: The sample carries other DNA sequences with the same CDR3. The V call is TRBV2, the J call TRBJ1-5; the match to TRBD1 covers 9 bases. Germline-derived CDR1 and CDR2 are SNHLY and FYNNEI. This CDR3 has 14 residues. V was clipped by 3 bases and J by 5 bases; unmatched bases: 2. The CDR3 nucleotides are TGTGCCAGCAGTGAGACAGGGGGTGATCAGCCCCAGCATTTT. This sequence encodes CASSETGGDQPQHF.

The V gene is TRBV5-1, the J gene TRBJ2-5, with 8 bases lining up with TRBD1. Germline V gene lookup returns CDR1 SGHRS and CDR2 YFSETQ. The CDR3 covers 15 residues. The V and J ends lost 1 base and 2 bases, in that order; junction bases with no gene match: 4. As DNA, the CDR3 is TGCGCCAGCAGCTTGATGGGGACAGGTCAAGAGACCCAGTACTTC. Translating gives CASSLMGTGQETQYF.

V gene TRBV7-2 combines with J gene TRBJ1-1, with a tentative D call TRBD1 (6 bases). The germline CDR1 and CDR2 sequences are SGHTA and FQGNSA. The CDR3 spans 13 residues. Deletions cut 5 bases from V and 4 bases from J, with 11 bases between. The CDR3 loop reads CASSPDRTTEAFF. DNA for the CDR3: TGTGCCAGCAGCCCGGACAGAACCACTGAAGCTTTCTTT.

CDR3 coding DNA: TGTGCCAGCAGTGACTCGCGAGCGGGAGGCACAGATACGCAGTATTTT. Its translation is CASSDSRAGGTDTQYF. The J gene is TRBJ2-3, the V gene TRBV6-4; 8 bases are shared with TRBD2. The V gene end was trimmed by 0 bases and the J gene end by 1 base; junction bases not matched to a gene: 3. The CDR3 length is 16 residues. CDR1 is MRHNA, CDR2 SNTAGT, per germline.

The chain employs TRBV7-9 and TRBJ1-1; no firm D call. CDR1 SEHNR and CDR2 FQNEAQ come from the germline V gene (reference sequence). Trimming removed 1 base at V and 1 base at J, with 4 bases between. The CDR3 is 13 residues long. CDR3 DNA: TGTGCCAGCAGCTTAGGGCAGAACACTGAAGCTTTCTTT. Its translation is CASSLGQNTEAFF.

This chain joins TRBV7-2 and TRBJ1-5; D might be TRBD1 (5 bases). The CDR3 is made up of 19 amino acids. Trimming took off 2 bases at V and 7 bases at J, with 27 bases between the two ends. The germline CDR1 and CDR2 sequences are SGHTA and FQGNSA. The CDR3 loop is CASSLNPAQIVGRGQPQHF. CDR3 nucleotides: TGTGCCAGCAGCTTAAATCCGGCACAGATCGTAGGTAGGGGCCAGCCCCAGCATTTT.

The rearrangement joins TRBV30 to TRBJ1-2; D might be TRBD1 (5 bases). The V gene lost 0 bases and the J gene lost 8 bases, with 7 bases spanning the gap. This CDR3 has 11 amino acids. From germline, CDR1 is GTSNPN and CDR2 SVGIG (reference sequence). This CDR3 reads CAWSVRGGYTF. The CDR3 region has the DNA TGTGCCTGGAGTGTACGGGGGGGCTACACCTTC.

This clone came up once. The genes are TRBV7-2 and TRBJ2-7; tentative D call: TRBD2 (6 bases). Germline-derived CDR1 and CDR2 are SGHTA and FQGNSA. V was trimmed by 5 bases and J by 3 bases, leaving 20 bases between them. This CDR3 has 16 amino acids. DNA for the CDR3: TGTGCCAGCAGCAAACTAGCCGGGACCGCCAGCTACGAGCAGTACTTC. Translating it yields CASSKLAGTASYEQYF.

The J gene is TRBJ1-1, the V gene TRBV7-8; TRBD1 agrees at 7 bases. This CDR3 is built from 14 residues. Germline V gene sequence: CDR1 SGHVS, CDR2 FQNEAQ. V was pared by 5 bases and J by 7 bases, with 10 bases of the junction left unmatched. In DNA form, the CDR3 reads TGTGCCAGCAGCCTCAGGGAGAGGGACAGTGAAGCTTTCTTT. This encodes CASSLRERDSEAFF.

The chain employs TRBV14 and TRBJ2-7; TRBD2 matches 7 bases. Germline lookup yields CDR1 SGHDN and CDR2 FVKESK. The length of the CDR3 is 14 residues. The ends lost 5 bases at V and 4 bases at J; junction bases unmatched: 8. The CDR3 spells CASSWGGARYEQYF. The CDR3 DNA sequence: TGTGCCAGCAGCTGGGGGGGAGCGAGGTACGAGCAGTACTTC.

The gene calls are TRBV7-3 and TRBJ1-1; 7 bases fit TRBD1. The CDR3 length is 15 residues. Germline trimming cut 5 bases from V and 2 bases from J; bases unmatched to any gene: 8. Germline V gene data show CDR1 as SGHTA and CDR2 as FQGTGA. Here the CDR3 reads CASSPGRDRNTEAFF. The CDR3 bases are TGTGCCAGCAGCCCGGGCCGGGACAGAAACACTGAAGCTTTCTTT.

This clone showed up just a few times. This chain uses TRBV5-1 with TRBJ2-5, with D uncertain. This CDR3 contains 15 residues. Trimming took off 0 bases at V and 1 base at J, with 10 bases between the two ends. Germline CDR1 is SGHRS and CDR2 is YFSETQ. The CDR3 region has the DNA TGCGCCAGCAGCTTGGCGGTAGATTTCCAAGAGACCCAGTACTTC. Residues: CASSLAVDFQETQYF.